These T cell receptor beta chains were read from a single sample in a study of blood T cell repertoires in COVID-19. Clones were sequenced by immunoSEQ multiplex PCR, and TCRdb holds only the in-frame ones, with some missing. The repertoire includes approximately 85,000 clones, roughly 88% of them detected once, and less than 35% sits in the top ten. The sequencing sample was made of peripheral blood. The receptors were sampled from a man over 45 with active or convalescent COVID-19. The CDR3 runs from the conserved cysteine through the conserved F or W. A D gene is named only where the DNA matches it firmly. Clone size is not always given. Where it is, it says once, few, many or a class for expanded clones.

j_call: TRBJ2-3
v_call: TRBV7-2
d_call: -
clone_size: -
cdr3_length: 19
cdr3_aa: CASSLARLSGLRDTDTQYF
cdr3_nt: TGTGCCAGCAGCTTAGCGAGACTTTCGGGACTTCGCGACACAGATACGCAGTATTTT

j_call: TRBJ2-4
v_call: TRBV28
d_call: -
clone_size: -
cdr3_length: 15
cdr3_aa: CASSFLRGSKNIQYF
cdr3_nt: TGTGCCAGCAGTTTTCTTCGGGGGTCTAAAAACATTCAGTACTTC

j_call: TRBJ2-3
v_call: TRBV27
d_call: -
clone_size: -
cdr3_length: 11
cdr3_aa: CASSSSYTQYF
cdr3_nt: TGTGCCAGCAGTTCCTCGTATACGCAGTATTTT

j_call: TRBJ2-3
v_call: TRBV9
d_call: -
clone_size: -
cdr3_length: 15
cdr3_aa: CASSPETGTLDTQYF
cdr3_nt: TGTGCCAGCAGCCCAGAGACCGGGACTCTGGATACGCAGTATTTT

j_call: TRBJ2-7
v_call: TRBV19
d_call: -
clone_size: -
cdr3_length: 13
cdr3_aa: CASSDTGSYEQYF
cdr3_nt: TGTGCCAGTAGTGATACAGGGAGCTACGAGCAGTACTTC

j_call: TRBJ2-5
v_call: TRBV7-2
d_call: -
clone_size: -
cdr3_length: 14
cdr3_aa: CASFPGGPGETQYF
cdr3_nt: TGTGCCAGCTTTCCCGGGGGGCCGGGGGAGACCCAGTACTTC

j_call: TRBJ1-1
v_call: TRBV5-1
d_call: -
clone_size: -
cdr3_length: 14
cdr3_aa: CASSRGEGITEAFF
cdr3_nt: TGCGCCAGCAGTCGCGGGGAGGGGATCACTGAAGCTTTCTTT

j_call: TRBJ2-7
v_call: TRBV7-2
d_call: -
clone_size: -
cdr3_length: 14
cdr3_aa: CASSRTRSSYEQYF
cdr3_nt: TGTGCCAGCAGCCGGACAAGGAGCTCCTACGAGCAGTACTTC

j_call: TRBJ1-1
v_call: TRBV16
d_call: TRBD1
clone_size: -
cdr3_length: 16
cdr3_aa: CASSHLAQGANTEAFF
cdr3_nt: TGTGCCAGCAGCCACCTTGCGCAGGGGGCGAACACTGAAGCTTTCTTT

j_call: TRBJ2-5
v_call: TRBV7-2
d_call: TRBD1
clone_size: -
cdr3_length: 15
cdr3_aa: CASSLSGQDQETQYF
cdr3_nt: TGTGCCAGCAGCTTAAGCGGACAGGACCAAGAGACCCAGTACTTC

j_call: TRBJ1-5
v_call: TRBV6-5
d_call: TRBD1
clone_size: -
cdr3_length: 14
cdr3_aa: CASERDRRDQPQHF
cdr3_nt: TGTGCCAGCGAACGGGACAGGCGGGATCAGCCCCAGCATTTT

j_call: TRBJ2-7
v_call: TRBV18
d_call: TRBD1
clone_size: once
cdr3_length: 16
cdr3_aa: CASSPARDRRSYEQYF
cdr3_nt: TGTGCCAGCTCACCAGCTAGGGACAGGAGGTCCTACGAGCAGTACTTC

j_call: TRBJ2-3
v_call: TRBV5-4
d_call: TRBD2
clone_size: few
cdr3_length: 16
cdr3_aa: CASSSGLAGGSDTQYF
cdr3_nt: TGTGCCAGCAGCTCAGGACTAGCGGGGGGTTCAGATACGCAGTATTTT

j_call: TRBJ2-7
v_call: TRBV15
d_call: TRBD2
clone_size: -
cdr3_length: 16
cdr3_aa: CATSRTMGLAGSEQYF
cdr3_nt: TGTGCCACCAGCAGAACCATGGGACTAGCGGGAAGCGAGCAGTACTTC

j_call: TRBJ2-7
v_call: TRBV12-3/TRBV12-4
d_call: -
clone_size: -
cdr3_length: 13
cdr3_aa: CASSLVQGYEQYF
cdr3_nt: TGTGCCAGCAGTTTAGTTCAGGGTTACGAGCAGTACTTC

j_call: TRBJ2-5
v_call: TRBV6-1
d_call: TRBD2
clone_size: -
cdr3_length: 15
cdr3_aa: CASSEGGGTQETQYF
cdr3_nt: TGTGCCAGCAGTGAAGGCGGGGGGACCCAAGAGACCCAGTACTTC

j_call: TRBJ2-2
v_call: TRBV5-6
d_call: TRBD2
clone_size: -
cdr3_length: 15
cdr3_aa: CASSRGREGAGELFF
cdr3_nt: TGTGCCAGCAGCCGCGGCCGGGAGGGGGCCGGGGAGCTGTTTTTT

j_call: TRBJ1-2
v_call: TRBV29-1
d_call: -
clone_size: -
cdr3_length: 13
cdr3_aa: CSVVPQTNYGYTF
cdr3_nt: TGCAGCGTTGTCCCGCAGACTAACTATGGCTACACCTTC

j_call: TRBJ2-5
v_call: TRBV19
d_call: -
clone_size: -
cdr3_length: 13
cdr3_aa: CASSGNLGETQYF
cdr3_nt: TGTGCCAGTAGCGGGAACCTCGGGGAGACCCAGTACTTC

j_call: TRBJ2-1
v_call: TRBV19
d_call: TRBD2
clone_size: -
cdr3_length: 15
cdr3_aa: CASTAGVGSYNEQFF
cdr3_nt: TGTGCCAGTACCGCGGGAGTCGGGTCCTACAATGAGCAGTTCTTC

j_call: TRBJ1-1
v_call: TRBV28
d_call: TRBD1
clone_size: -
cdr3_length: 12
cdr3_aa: CANKQGRTEAFF
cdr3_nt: TGTGCCAATAAACAGGGGAGGACTGAAGCTTTCTTT

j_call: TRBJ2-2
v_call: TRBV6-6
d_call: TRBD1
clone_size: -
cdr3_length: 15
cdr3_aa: CASETGGYNTGELFF
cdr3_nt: TGTGCCAGTGAGACAGGGGGCTATAATACCGGGGAGCTGTTTTTT

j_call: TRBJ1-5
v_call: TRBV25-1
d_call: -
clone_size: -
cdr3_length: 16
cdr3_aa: CASSESRIGANQPQHF
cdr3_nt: TGTGCCAGCAGTGAATCGCGTATAGGGGCCAATCAGCCCCAGCATTTT

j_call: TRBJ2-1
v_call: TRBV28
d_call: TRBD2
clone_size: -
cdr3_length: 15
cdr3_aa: CASSLHAGGPDEQFF
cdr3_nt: TGTGCCAGCAGTTTACATGCGGGAGGGCCCGATGAGCAGTTCTTC

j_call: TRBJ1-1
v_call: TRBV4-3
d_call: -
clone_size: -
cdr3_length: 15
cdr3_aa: CASSQDPNPQTEAFF
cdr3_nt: TGCGCCAGCAGCCAAGACCCCAACCCGCAGACTGAAGCTTTCTTT

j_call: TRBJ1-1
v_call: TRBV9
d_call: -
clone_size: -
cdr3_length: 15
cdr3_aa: CASSSPDWMNTEAFF
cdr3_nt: TGTGCCAGCAGCTCTCCCGACTGGATGAACACTGAAGCTTTCTTT

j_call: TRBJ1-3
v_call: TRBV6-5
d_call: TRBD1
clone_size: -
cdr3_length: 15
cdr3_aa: CASSPGQGTGNTIYF
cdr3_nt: TGTGCCAGCAGTCCGGGACAGGGGACCGGAAACACCATATATTTT

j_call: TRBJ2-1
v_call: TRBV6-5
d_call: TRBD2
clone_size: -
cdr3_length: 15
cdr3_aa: CASSYGGRALNEQFF
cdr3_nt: TGTGCCAGCAGTTATGGCGGGAGGGCCCTCAATGAGCAGTTCTTC

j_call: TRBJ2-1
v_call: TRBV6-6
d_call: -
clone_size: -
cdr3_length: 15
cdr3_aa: CASSSDIAAYNEQFF
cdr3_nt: TGTGCCAGCAGTTCCGACATAGCGGCCTACAATGAGCAGTTCTTC

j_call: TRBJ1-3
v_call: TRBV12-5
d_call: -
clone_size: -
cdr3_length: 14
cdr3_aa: CASGLSQGRNTIYF
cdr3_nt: TGTGCTAGTGGTTTGAGTCAGGGGAGAAACACCATATATTTT

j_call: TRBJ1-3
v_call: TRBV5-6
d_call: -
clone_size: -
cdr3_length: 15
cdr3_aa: CASSPMGGAGNTIYF
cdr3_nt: TGTGCCAGCAGCCCGATGGGGGGGGCAGGAAACACCATATATTTT

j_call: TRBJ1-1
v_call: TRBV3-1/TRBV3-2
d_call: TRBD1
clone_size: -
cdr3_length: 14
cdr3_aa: CASSLEDRVTEAFF
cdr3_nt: TGTGCCAGCAGCCTGGAGGACAGGGTCACTGAAGCTTTCTTT